This TCR beta chain was observed in a study of blood T cell repertoires in COVID-19. Background on the study: Acute-phase and convalescent COVID-19 samples originated in the United States, Italy and Spain. T cells, B-cell-depleted T cells, or PBMCs supplied cDNA or gDNA.

In Seattle, patients joined the study during active infection and were tracked longitudinally. This CDR3 has 14 residues. V shed 3 bases and J 10 bases; nucleotides not matched to a gene: 5. Germline V lookup: CDR1 KGHDR, CDR2 SFDVKD. Generated by immunoSEQ multiplex PCR, the TCRdb table keeps only in-frame clones and is missing some. The table has about 300,000 clones, 84% seen once; the top ten hold approximately 1.5%. This sequence was found in a human donor with COVID-19, enrolled during active disease. The donor label of this sample is uncertain. Sequenced: peripheral blood. V usage is TRBV24-1 and J usage is TRBJ2-1; TRBD2 matches 10 bases. The CDR3 coding sequence is TGTGCCACCAGTGATCCGGGACTAGCGAAGGAGCAGTTCTTC. Translating gives CATSDPGLAKEQFF.